This TCR beta chain was retrieved from a study of blood T cell repertoires in COVID-19. Study information: Researchers got acute and convalescent COVID-19 samples from the United States, Italy and Spain. PBMCs, B-cell-depleted T cells, or T cells were the source of the cDNA or gDNA that made up the material.

Trimming removed 3 bases from V and 6 bases from J; junction bases left unmatched: 5. CDR3 length: 13 amino acids. Germline V lookup: CDR1 DFQATT, CDR2 SNEGSKA (reference sequence). In the authors' workflow: Scientists estimated how many nucleated cells there were by amplifying reference gene primers. Only in-frame clones appear in the TCRdb table, and some are missing; sequencing was by immunoSEQ multiplex PCR. That table is the source of V, J and clone size, and D and trimming were worked out from the DNA. The sample lists tens of thousands of clones, 88% occurring once. Source material: peripheral blood. The chain joins TRBV20-1 to TRBJ1-5; 7 bases align to TRBD1. The sequence came from a human donor in a cohort sampled during active COVID-19. CDR3 DNA sequence: TGCAGTGCTAGTCAGGGGGGTAGTCAGCCCCAGCATTTT. Its protein product is CSASQGGSQPQHF.